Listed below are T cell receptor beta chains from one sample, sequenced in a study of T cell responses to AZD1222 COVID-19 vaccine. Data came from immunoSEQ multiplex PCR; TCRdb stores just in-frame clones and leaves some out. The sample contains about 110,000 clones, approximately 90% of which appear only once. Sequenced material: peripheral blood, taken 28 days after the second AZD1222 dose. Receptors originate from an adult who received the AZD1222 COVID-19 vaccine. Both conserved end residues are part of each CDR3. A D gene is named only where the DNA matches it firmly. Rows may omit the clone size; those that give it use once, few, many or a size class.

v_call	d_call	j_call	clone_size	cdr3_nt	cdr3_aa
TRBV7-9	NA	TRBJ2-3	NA	TGTGCCAGCAGCTTAGGCAGCTCGGTCCACACAGATACGCAGTATTTT	CASSLGSSVHTDTQYF
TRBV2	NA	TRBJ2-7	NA	TGTGCCAGCAGTGAAGCAGGGTACTACGAGCAGTACTTC	CASSEAGYYEQYF
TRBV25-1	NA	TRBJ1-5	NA	TGTGCCAGCAGTGAATTGGGGAATCAGCCCCAGCATTTT	CASSELGNQPQHF
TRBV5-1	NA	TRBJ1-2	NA	TGCGCCAGCAGCCTGCAGCTGGGGGAGTATGGCTACACCTTC	CASSLQLGEYGYTF
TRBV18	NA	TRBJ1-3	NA	TGTGCCAGCTCGGCTTGGCCGGTTGGAAACACCATATATTTT	CASSAWPVGNTIYF
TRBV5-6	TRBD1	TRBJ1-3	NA	TGTGCCAGCAGCCCACTCACAGGGGCTGGAAACACCATATATTTT	CASSPLTGAGNTIYF
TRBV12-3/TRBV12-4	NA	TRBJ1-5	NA	TGTGCCAGCAGTTTCGCCGGAGAACCCCAGCATTTT	CASSFAGEPQHF
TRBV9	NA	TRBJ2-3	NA	TGTGCCAGCAGCGTAGGAATCAGCGGGCCTCTAGATACGCAGTATTTT	CASSVGISGPLDTQYF
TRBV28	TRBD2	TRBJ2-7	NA	TGTGCCAGCAGATCGACTAGCGTTTTCGAGCAGTACTTC	CASRSTSVFEQYF
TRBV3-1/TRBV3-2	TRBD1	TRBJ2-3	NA	TGTGCCAGCAGCCAAGATCTGGGACAGATAACAGATACGCAGTATTTT	CASSQDLGQITDTQYF
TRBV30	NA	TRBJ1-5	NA	TGTGCCTGGAGTCACGATAGCAATCAGCCCCAGCATTTT	CAWSHDSNQPQHF
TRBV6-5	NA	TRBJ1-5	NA	TGTGCCAGCAGTTACGGTCAGGGAATCCAGCCCCAGCATTTT	CASSYGQGIQPQHF
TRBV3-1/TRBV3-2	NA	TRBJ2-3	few	TGTGCCAGCAGCCAAACAGGAGGAGGCACAGATACGCAGTATTTT	CASSQTGGGTDTQYF
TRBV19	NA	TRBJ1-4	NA	TGTGCCAGTAGTTCACACGGGACACCTGCAACTAATGAAAAACTGTTTTTT	CASSSHGTPATNEKLFF
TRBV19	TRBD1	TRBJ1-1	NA	TGTGCCAGTAGTTTGAGGACAGGGAGAGCGAACACTGAAGCTTTCTTT	CASSLRTGRANTEAFF
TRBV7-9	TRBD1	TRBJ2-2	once	TGTGCCAGCAGCTCCCGGGACAGGATGACCGGGGAGCTGTTTTTT	CASSSRDRMTGELFF
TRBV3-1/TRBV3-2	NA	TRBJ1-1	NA	TGTGCCAGCAGCCCTCTAGAAGGGGGTGTGAACACTGAAGCTTTCTTT	CASSPLEGGVNTEAFF
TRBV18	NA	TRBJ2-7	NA	TGTGCCAGCTCACCCATAGAAGACGAGCAGTACTTC	CASSPIEDEQYF
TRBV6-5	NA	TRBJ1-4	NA	TGTGCCAGCTTATCTTTCGTCGCGGGAGGGGAAAAACTGTTTTTT	CASLSFVAGGEKLFF
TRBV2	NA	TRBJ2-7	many	TGTGCCAGCAGGCCCGACTATTACTCCTACGAGCAGTACTTC	CASRPDYYSYEQYF
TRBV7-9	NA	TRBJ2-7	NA	TGTGCCAGCAGCTCCGATACGCGATTGTTCTACGAGCAGTACTTC	CASSSDTRLFYEQYF
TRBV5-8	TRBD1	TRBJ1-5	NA	TGTGCCAGCAGCACCGGGACAGGGAAGAGTCAGCCCCAGCATTTT	CASSTGTGKSQPQHF
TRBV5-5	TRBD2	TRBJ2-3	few	TGTGCCAGCAGCCCTCTAGCGGGAGGGCCGACTCGCACAGATACGCAGTATTTT	CASSPLAGGPTRTDTQYF
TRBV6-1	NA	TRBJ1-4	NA	TGTGCCAGCAGTGAAGTACTGCCAACTAATGAAAAACTGTTTTTT	CASSEVLPTNEKLFF
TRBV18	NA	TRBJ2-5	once	TGTGCCAGCTCACCAGTAGCGGCCCTTCTAGAGACCCAGTACTTC	CASSPVAALLETQYF
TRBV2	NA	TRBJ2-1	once	TGTGCCAGCAGCCTGCCCGGCAATGAGCAGTTCTTC	CASSLPGNEQFF
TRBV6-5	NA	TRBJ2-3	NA	TGTGCCAGCAGGGATAGCGGCACAGATACGCAGTATTTT	CASRDSGTDTQYF
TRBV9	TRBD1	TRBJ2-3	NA	TGTGCCAGCAGCCCCCGCGACAGGGGTTCAGATACGCAGTATTTT	CASSPRDRGSDTQYF
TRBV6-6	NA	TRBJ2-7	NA	TGTGCCAGCAGTCCAGCCGGGGACCACGAGCAGTACTTC	CASSPAGDHEQYF
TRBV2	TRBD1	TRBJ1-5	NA	TGTGCCAGTACAGGGGGCGCCGGTCAGCCCCAGCATTTT	CASTGGAGQPQHF
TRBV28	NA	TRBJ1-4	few	TGTGCCAGCAGTTTATATATAGGGGAGGATGAAAAACTGTTTTTT	CASSLYIGEDEKLFF
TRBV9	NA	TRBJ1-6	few	TGTGCCAGCAGCGTAGGTGGGGACAACTCCTATAATTCACCCCTCCACTTT	CASSVGGDNSYNSPLHF
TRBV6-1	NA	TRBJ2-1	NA	TGTGCCAGCAGTGATCTCGGGACGACCTACAATGAGCAGTTCTTC	CASSDLGTTYNEQFF
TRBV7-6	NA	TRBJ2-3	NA	TGTGCCAGCAGCGGGGGGCAGAGCACAGATACGCAGTATTTT	CASSGGQSTDTQYF
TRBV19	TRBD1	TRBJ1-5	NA	TGTGCCAGTTGTTTAGACAGGGCTTTTAGTCAGCCCCAGCATTTT	CASCLDRAFSQPQHF
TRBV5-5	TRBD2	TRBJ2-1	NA	TGTGCCAGCAGCCACTTAGCGGGGGACTACAATGAGCAGTTCTTC	CASSHLAGDYNEQFF
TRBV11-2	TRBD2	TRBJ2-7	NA	TGTGCCAGCAGGTTACCCCCAGGAGGGACTAGCGGCTACGAGCAGTACTTC	CASRLPPGGTSGYEQYF
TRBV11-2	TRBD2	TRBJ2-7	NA	TGTGCCAGCAGCCGCGACACCTCGTCAGCGGGAGACTTTACGCAGTACTTC	CASSRDTSSAGDFTQYF
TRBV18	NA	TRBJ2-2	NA	TGTGCCAGCTCACCTACGGGCGGGGAGCTGTTTTTT	CASSPTGGELFF
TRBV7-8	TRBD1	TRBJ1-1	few	TGTGCCAGCAGCCGTTCGACAGGGATGAACACTGAAGCTTTCTTT	CASSRSTGMNTEAFF
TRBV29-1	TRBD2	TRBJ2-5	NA	TGCAGCGTTGCCGGCGGGACTAGCGGGAGGGAGACCCAGTACTTC	CSVAGGTSGRETQYF
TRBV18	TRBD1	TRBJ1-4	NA	TGTGCCAGCTCGCGGACAGGAACGGATGAAAAACTGTTTTTT	CASSRTGTDEKLFF
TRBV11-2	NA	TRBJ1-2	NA	TGTGCCAGCAGCTTAGATAAGGGGGGTTTCTATGGCTACACCTTC	CASSLDKGGFYGYTF
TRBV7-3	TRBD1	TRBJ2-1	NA	TGTGCCAGCAGCTTAGCGGGGACAGGCGAGCAGTTCTTC	CASSLAGTGEQFF
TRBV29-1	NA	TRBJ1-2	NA	TGCAGCGTTGAACAGAACCTTAACTATGGCTACACCTTC	CSVEQNLNYGYTF
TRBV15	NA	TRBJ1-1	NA	TGTGCCACCAGCAGAGATCCAGACAGGAGATACACTGAAGCTTTCTTT	CATSRDPDRRYTEAFF
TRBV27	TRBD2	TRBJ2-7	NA	TGTGCCAGCAGTTTATTCAGCGGGAACTACGAGCAGTACTTC	CASSLFSGNYEQYF
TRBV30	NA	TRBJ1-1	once	TGTGCCTGGAGCCCACCGGACAGTCCGAACACTGAAGCTTTCTTT	CAWSPPDSPNTEAFF
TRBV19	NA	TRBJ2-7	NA	TGTGCCAGTAGAAATTCCGGGCTCTCTGCGTACGAGCAGTACTTC	CASRNSGLSAYEQYF
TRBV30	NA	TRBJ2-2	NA	TGTGCCTGGAGTGTACTGGGCTCCGGGGAGCTGTTTTTT	CAWSVLGSGELFF
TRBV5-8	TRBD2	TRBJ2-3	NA	TGTGCCAGCAGCTTGTATATTCTAGCGGGAGCAGATACGCAGTATTTT	CASSLYILAGADTQYF
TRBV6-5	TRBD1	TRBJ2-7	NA	TGTGCCAGCAGTTACTCGATACAGGGGCCGTACGAGCAGTACTTC	CASSYSIQGPYEQYF
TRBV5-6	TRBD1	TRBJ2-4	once	TGTGCCAGCAGCTCTGAACAGGGGGCGAACATTCAGTACTTC	CASSSEQGANIQYF
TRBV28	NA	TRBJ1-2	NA	TGTGCCAGCAGGTTGTGGGGCTCAGCTAACTATGGCTACACCTTC	CASRLWGSANYGYTF
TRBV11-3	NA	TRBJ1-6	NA	TGTGCCAGCAGCTTAGGCGGGGTGTGGGGGTCTTTTTCACCCCTCCACTTT	CASSLGGVWGSFSPLHF
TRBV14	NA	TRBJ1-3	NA	TGTGCCAGCAGCCAAGAAGGGTCCTATCGCAACACCATATATTTT	CASSQEGSYRNTIYF
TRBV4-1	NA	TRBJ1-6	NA	TGCGCCAGCAGCCAAGATCAAGTCCCAGGCTATAATTCACCCCTCCACTTT	CASSQDQVPGYNSPLHF
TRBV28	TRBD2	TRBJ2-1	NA	TGTGCCAGCAGTTCCCCAAGTAGCGGGAGGGAGAATGAGCAGTTCTTC	CASSSPSSGRENEQFF
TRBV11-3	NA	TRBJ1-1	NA	TGTGCCAGCAGCTTAGCGGCCGGCCACACTGAAGCTTTCTTT	CASSLAAGHTEAFF